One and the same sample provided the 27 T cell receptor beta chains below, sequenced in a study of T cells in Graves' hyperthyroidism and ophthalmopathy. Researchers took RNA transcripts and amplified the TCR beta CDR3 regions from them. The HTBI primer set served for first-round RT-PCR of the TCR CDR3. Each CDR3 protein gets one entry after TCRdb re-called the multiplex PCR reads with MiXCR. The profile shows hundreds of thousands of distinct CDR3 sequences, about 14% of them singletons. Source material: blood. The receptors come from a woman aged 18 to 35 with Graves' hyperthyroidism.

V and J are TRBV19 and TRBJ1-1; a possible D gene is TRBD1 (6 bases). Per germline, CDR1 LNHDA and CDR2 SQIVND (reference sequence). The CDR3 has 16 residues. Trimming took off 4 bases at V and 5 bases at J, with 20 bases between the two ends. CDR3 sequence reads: CASSKGSNRAGTEAFF. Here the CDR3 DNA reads TGTGCCAGTAGTAAGGGCTCGAACAGGGCTGGGACTGAAGCTTTCTTT.

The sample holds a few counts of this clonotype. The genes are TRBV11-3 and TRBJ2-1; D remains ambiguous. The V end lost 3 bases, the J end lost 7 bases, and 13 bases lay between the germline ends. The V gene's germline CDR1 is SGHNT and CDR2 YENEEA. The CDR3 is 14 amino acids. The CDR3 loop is CASSFGFHANEQFF. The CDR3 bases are TGTGCCAGCAGCTTTGGTTTTCATGCAAATGAGCAGTTCTTC.

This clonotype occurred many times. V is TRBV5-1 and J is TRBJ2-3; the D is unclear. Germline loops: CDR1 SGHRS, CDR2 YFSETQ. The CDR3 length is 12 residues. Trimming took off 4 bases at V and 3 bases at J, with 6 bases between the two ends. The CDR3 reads CASSHWTDTQYF. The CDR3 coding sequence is TGCGCCAGCAGCCATTGGACAGATACGCAGTATTTT.

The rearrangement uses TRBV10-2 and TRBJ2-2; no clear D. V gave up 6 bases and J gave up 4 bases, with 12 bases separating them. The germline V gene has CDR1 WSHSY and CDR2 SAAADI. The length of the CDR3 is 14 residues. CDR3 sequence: CASRDPAGTGELFF. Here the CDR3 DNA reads TGCGCCAGCAGAGACCCAGCCGGCACCGGGGAGCTGTTTTTT.

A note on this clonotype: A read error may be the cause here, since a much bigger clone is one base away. The CDR3: CANSFRGLAGTEETQYF. The DNA for the CDR3 is TGTGCCAACAGCTTTAGGGGACTAGCGGGGACCGAAGAGACCCAGTACTTC. The gene calls are TRBV7-9 and TRBJ2-5; 13 bases are a match to TRBD2. CDR1 SEHNR and CDR2 FQNEAQ come from the germline V gene (reference sequence). This CDR3 has 17 residues.

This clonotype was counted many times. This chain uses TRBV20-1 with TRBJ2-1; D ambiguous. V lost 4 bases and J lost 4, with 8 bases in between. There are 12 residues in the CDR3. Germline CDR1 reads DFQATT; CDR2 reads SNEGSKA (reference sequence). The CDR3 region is CSAKESYNEQFF. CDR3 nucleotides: TGCAGTGCTAAAGAGTCTTACAATGAGCAGTTCTTC.

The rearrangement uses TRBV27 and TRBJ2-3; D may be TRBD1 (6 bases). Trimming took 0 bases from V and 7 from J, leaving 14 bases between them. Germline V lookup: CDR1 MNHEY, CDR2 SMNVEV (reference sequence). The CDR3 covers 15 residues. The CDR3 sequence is CASSLSTAGVYTQYF. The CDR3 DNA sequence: TGTGCCAGCAGTTTATCTACTGCAGGGGTTTATACGCAGTATTTT.

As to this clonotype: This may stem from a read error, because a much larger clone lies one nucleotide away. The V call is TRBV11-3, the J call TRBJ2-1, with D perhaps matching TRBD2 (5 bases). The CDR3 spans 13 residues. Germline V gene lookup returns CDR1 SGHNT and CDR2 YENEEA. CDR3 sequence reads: CATQSRGSNEQIF. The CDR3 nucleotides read TGTGCCACCCAATCCCGTGGGAGCAATGAGCAGATCTTC.

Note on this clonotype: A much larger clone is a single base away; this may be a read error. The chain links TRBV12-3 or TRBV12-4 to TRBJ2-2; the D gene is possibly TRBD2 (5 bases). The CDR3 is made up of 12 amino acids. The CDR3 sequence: CASRTSTGELLF. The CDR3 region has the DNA TGTGCCAGCCGTACAAGCACCGGGGAGCTGCTTTTT.

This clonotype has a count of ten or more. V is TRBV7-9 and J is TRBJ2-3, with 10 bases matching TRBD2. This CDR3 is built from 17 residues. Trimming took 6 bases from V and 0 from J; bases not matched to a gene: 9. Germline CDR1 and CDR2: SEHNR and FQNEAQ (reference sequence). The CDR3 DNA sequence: TGTGCCAGCAGACCGCTACTAGCGGGGTCTAGCACAGATACGCAGTATTTT. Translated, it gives CASRPLLAGSSTDTQYF.

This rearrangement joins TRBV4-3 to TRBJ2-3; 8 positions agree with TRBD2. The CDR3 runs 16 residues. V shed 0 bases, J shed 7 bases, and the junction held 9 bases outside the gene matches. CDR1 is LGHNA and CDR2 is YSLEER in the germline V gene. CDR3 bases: TGCGCCAGCAGCCAAGAACCGCTAGCGGGCGGGAATACGCAGTATTTT. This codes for CASSQEPLAGGNTQYF.

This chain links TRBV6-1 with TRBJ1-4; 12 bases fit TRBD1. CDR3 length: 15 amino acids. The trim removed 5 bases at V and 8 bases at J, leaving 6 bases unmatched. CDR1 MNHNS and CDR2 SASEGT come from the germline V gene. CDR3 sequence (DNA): TGTGCCAGCAGTAATTCCGGGACAGGGGGCGAAAAACTGTTTTTT. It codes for CASSNSGTGGEKLFF.

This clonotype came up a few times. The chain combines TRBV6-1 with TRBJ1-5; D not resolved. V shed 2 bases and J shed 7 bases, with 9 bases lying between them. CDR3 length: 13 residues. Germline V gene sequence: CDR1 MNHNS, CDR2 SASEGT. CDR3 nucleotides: TGTGCCAGCAGTGAAAGGAGGGTCCAGCCCCAGCATTTT. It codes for CASSERRVQPQHF.

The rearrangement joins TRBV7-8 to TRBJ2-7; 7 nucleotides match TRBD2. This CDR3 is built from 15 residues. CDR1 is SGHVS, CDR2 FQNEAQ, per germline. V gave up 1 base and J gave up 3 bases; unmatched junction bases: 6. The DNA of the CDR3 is TGTGCCAGCAGCTTAGAGCGGGGACGGATCTACGAGCAGTACTTC. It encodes CASSLERGRIYEQYF.

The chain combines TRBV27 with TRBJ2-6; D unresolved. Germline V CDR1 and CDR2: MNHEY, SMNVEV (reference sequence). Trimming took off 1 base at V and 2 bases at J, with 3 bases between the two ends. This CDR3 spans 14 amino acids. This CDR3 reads CASSLYPGANVLTF. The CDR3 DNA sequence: TGTGCCAGCAGTTTATACCCTGGGGCCAACGTCCTGACTTTC.

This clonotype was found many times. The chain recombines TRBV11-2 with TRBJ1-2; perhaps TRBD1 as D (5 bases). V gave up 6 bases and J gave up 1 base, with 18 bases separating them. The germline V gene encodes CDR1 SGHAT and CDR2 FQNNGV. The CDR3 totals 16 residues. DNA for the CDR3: TGTGCCAGCAGTGATGCAGGGACGATCATTAACTATGGCTACACCTTC. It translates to CASSDAGTIINYGYTF.

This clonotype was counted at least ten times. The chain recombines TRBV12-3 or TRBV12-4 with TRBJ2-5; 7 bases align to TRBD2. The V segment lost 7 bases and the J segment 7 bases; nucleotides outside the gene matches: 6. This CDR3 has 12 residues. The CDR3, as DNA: TGTGCCAGCAATGGGTGGGGGGGGACCCAGTACTTC. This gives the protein CASNGWGGTQYF.

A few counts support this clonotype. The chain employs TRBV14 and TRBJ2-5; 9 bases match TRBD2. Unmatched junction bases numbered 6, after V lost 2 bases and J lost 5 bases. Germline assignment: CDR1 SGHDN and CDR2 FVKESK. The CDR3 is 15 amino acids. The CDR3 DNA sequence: TGTGCCAGCAGCCAAATAGCGGGAGTTTTGGAGACCCAGTACTTC. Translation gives CASSQIAGVLETQYF.

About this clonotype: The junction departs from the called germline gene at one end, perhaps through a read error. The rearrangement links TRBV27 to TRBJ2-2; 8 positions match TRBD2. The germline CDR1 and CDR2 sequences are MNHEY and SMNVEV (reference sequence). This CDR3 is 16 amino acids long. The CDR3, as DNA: TGTGCCAGCAGTTTTGGGTCGGGAGGGAACGCCGGGGAGCTGTTTTTT. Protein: CASSFGSGGNAGELFF.

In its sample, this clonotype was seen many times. This chain's CDR3 is CAGTTGGRPGELFF. The CDR3 DNA reads TGTGCCGGGACAACCGGGGGGAGACCCGGGGAGCTGTTTTTT. V and J are TRBV30 and TRBJ2-2; tentative D call: TRBD2 (7 bases). V lost 8 bases, J lost 6 bases, and 19 bases lay in between. Germline CDR1 reads GTSNPN; CDR2 reads SVGIG (reference sequence). CDR3 size: 14 residues.

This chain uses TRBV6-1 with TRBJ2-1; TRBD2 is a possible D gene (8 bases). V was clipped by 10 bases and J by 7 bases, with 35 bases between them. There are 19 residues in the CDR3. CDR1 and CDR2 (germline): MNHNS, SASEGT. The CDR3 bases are TGTGCCATCGAGCCCCCGGGGGACAGATCCAGCGGGAGAATAAATGAGCAGTTCTTC. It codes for CAIEPPGDRSSGRINEQFF.

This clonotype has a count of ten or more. The CDR3 reads CAWSSDLGEKLFF. CDR3 DNA sequence: TGTGCCTGGAGTTCGGACCTTGGTGAAAAACTGTTTTTT. The J gene is TRBJ1-4, the V gene TRBV30; D is undetermined. Trimming took 2 bases from V and 7 from J, leaving 11 bases between them. The CDR3 runs 13 residues. Germline V gives CDR1 GTSNPN, CDR2 SVGIG (reference sequence).

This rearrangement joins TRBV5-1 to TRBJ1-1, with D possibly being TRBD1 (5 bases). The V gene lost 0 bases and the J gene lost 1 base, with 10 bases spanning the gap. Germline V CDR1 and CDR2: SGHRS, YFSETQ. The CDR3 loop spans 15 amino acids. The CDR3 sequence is CASSLGGGANTEAFF. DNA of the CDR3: TGCGCCAGCAGCTTGGGGGGCGGCGCGAACACTGAAGCTTTCTTT.

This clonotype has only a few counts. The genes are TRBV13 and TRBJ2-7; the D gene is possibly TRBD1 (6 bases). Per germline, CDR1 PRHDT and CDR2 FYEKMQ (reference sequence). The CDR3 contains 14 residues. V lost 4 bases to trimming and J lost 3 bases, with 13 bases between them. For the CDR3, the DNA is TGTGCCAGCAGCTCCAGGGGTAGAATCTACGAGCAGTACTTC. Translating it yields CASSSRGRIYEQYF.

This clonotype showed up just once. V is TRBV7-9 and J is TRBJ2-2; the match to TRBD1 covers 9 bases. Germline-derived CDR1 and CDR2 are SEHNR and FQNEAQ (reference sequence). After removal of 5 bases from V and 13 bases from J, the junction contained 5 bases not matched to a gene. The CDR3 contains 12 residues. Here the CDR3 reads CASSEGQGWLFF. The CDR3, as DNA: TGTGCCAGCAGCGAGGGACAGGGATGGCTGTTTTTT.

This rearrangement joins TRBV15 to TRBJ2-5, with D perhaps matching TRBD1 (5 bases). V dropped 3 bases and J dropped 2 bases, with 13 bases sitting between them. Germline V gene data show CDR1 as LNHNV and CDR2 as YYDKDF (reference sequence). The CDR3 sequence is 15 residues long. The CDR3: CATSSLWSGQETQYF. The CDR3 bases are TGTGCCACCAGCAGCCTATGGTCAGGGCAAGAGACCCAGTACTTC.

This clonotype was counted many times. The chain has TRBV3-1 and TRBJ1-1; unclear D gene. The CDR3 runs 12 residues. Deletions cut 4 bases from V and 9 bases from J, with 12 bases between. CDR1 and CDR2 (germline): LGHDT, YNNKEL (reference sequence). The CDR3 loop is CASSRGQLQAFF. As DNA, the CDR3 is TGTGCCAGCAGCCGCGGTCAATTACAAGCTTTCTTT.